This TCR beta chain was recovered during a study of T cell repertoires in cytomegalovirus infection (dated by TCRdb to the late 2010s). With respect to the entire study: Alongside well-studied HLA-B-restricted epitopes, the peptide stimulations were aimed at recently identified HLA-C-restricted CMV epitopes, whose presentation resists viral immunomodulation. Donor HLA type was relevant to the analysis, as public TCR beta signatures indicated carriage of CMV infection together with the matching HLA type.

Turning to this clonotype: The specificity of this receptor is unknown. No base-level quality is on record; no much larger clone is a single base apart.

Overall results and qualifications from the work: The ex vivo response was dominated by HLA-C-restricted CMV-specific TCR beta clonotypes, and the single most frequent clonotype in two of eight donors was supplied by these HLA-C-restricted clonotypes. Carriers of CMV infection plus the relevant HLA type were discriminated by the cumulative frequency of public TCR beta family members in the study cohort and in an independent roughly 320-donor cohort.

Data came from an Illumina HiSeq 1500. TCRdb passed the public sequencing reads through fastp at Q25 and MiXCR, retaining productive beta sequences. Every CDR3 protein is listed once, alongside the most common genes and DNA of its rows. This sample has approximately 910,000 distinct CDR3 sequences in its table, and 25% to 40% of those were observed once. About an eighth of the sample goes to the ten largest clones. CDR1 and CDR2 (LGHNA, YSLEER) derive from the germline V gene. The CDR3 covers 13 residues, taking in both the cysteine and the phenylalanine. Only the CDR3 portion is preserved as DNA: 39 bases, with reading frame beginning at the first base. V is clipped by 4 bases and J by 4 bases, and the sequence between their germline boundaries is 7 bases long. The treatment or condition label, as the study defines it: in vitro stimulation with specific CMV peptide epitopes to enrich CMV-specific T cells.

The clonotype originates from a human donor in good health (CMV status not recorded). Some clones in this sample may be carry-over from other donors' samples. The V and J segments used are TRBV4-3 and TRBJ1-4, with the D gene uncertain. This specimen was cultured CD8+ T cells from PBMCs, taken from culture after CMV antigen stimulation. The CDR3 has the sequence CASSLVGNEKLFF. The DNA is TGCGCCAGCAGCCTCGTAGGTAATGAAAAACTGTTTTTT.